The 13 T cell receptor beta chains in this list originate from one sample, sequenced in a study of cytomegalovirus exposure and HLA in healthy donors. The study ran its PCR with 60 Vbeta and 13 Jbeta primers. Profiled with immunoSEQ multiplex PCR; TCRdb holds only in-frame clones, not every one. In the table there are 150,000 to 200,000 clones, about 80% of which are singletons. Sequencing was done on a sample of PBMCs. The receptors derive from a woman aged 25 to 45 in good health and CMV-seronegative.

Of note for this clone: One end of the junction varies from germline; a read error may be responsible. The chain links TRBV7-6 to TRBJ2-3, with a weak D call TRBD1 (6 bases). The CDR3 is made up of 14 amino acids. Per germline, CDR1 SGHVS and CDR2 FNYEAQ. The CDR3 region is CASSLGQLTGTQYF. The CDR3 DNA follows: TGTGCCAGCAGCCTTGGACAGCTCACAGGTACGCAGTATTTT. Drawing the rest from reference TRBV7-6 and TRBJ2-3, the complete variable domain is GAGVSQSPRYKVTKRGQDVALRCDPISGHVSLYWYRQALGQGPEFLTYFNYEAQQDKSGLPNDRFSAERPEGSISTLTIQRTEQRDSAMYRCASSLGQLTGTQYFGPGTRLTVL.

A few counts support this clone. The CDR3, as DNA: TGTGCCAGCAGTGACACTAGCGGGGGCACAGATACGCAGTATTTT. Translation gives CASSDTSGGTDTQYF. The chain carries TRBV6-4 and TRBJ2-3; 10 positions agree with TRBD2. CDR1 MRHNA and CDR2 SNTAGT come from the germline V gene. Trimming cost V 2 bases and J 1 base; bases outside gene matches: 0. This CDR3 has 15 amino acids.

A word on this clone: The identical CDR3 is also encoded by other nucleotide sequences in the sample. The gene calls are TRBV5-1 and TRBJ2-3; D is undetermined. CDR3 size: 11 residues. V lost 6 bases and J 1 base, leaving 3 bases between the germline ends. Germline V gene data show CDR1 as SGHRS and CDR2 as YFSETQ. CDR3 nucleotide sequence: TGCGCCAGCACGGGCACAGATACGCAGTATTTT. Protein: CASTGTDTQYF.

The chain is built from TRBV27 and TRBJ2-5, with D perhaps matching TRBD1 (6 bases). V lost 5 bases, J lost 4 bases, and 17 bases lay in between. CDR1 MNHEY and CDR2 SMNVEV come from the germline V gene (reference sequence). This CDR3 spans 15 amino acids. CDR3: CASSQTGTIIETQYF. The CDR3 bases are TGTGCCAGCAGTCAGACAGGAACGATAATAGAGACCCAGTACTTC.

The J gene is TRBJ1-5, the V gene TRBV27, with D possibly TRBD1 on 6 matching bases. Germline CDR1 is MNHEY and CDR2 is SMNVEV (reference sequence). The CDR3 is 16 residues long. Trimming left V 5 bases short and J 8 bases short, with 22 bases between. DNA for the CDR3: TGTGCCAGCAGTCCTCAGGGGTCACTAACAATGGAGCCCCAGCATTTT. As protein: CASSPQGSLTMEPQHF.

The chain employs TRBV28 and TRBJ2-5, with TRBD2 identical over 7 bases. This CDR3 is 16 amino acids long. The J segment lost 2 bases and the V segment lost 10 bases, leaving 16 bases of the junction unmatched. Germline V CDR1 and CDR2: MDHEN, SYDVKM. CDR3 sequence: CATWRAGDYRQETQYF. CDR3 sequence (DNA): TGTGCCACCTGGCGCGCGGGGGACTACCGTCAAGAGACCCAGTACTTC.

The chain combines TRBV19 with TRBJ1-4; TRBD1 agrees at 11 bases. The germline V gene has CDR1 LNHDA and CDR2 SQIVND (reference sequence). The CDR3 is made up of 16 amino acids. V gave up 0 bases and J gave up 7 bases; unmatched junction bases: 4. The CDR3 loop reads CASSIDSDRGLEKLFF. The CDR3 coding sequence is TGTGCCAGTAGTATAGATTCGGACAGGGGGCTTGAAAAACTGTTTTTT.

The chain carries TRBV23-1 and TRBJ1-6; 7 nucleotides match TRBD1. TRBV23-1 qualifies as an ORF whose function is uncertain. V dropped 6 bases and J dropped 6; count of bases not matched to a gene: 5. This CDR3 contains 14 residues. The CDR3: CASSQGGSNSPLHF. CDR3 DNA sequence: TGCGCCAGCAGCCAGGGGGGAAGTAATTCACCCCTCCACTTT.

V gene TRBV28 combines with J gene TRBJ2-3, with 10 bases that match TRBD2. The germline gives CDR1 MDHEN, CDR2 SYDVKM. The CDR3 contains 18 residues. The trim removed 6 bases at V and 5 bases at J, leaving 17 bases unmatched. DNA for the CDR3: TGTGCCAGCAGCCCCCTTCCGCTAGCGGGAGCCCCACTAGATACGCAGTATTTT. Protein sequence: CASSPLPLAGAPLDTQYF.

V gene TRBV27 combines with J gene TRBJ1-5; 11 bases map to TRBD1. The length of the CDR3 is 16 residues. The ends lost 6 bases at V and 7 bases at J; junction bases unmatched: 11. Germline-derived CDR1 and CDR2 are MNHEY and SMNVEV (reference sequence). The chain's CDR3 is CASSFYGTGGDQPQHF. In nucleotides, the CDR3 is TGTGCCAGCAGCTTTTATGGGACAGGGGGTGACCAGCCCCAGCATTTT.

The genes are TRBV19 and TRBJ2-1; TRBD1 matches at 7 bases. CDR3 size: 15 residues. Losses at the gene ends were 6 bases for V and 4 bases for J; bases not matched to a gene: 9. Germline V lookup: CDR1 LNHDA, CDR2 SQIVND (reference sequence). Here the CDR3 reads CASREGGAGYNEQFF. In DNA form, the CDR3 reads TGTGCCAGTAGAGAAGGGGGCGCTGGGTACAATGAGCAGTTCTTC.

CDR3 sequence reads: CASSFLNSPLHF. The CDR3 DNA follows: TGTGCCAGCAGTTTCCTCAATTCACCCCTCCACTTT. The chain links TRBV27 to TRBJ1-6, with D unclear. The germline V gene has CDR1 MNHEY and CDR2 SMNVEV (reference sequence). This CDR3 contains 12 residues. V lost 3 bases to trimming and J lost 7 bases, with 4 bases between them.

The chain is built from TRBV5-1 and TRBJ1-1; D gene uncertain. CDR1 is SGHRS and CDR2 is YFSETQ in the germline V gene. This CDR3 region has 14 residues. V was clipped by 4 bases and J by 0 bases, with 10 bases between them. DNA for the CDR3: TGCGCCAGCAGCCCACAGCCCTTGAACACTGAAGCTTTCTTT. This encodes CASSPQPLNTEAFF. Full variable domain (remainder filled in from reference TRBV5-1 and TRBJ1-1): KAGVTQTPRYLIKTRGQQVTLSCSPISGHRSVSWYQQTPGQGLQFLFEYFSETQRNKGNFPGRFSGRQFSNSRSEMNVSTLELGDSALYLCASSPQPLNTEAFFGQGTRLTVV.